The clone carrying this TCR beta chain was seen a single time. Trimming took off 7 bases at V and 2 bases at J, with 12 bases between the two ends. There are 13 residues in the CDR3. The data derive from a study of blood T cell repertoires in COVID-19. TCRdb keeps only in-frame clones here, not all; method: immunoSEQ multiplex PCR. The data show some 94,000 clones, around 88% seen once. Seattle participants joined during active infection and were tracked over time. The chain uses TRBV12-3 or TRBV12-4 and TRBJ2-7, with a tentative D call TRBD1 (6 bases). The sequenced sample consisted of peripheral blood. This TCR derives from a woman in her fifties or sixties with COVID-19, enrolled during active disease. CDR3 sequence reads: CASTRTGPYEQYF. In DNA, the CDR3 is TGTGCCAGCACCAGAACAGGGCCCTACGAGCAGTACTTC.